This T cell receptor (beta chain) was sequenced during a study of T cell repertoires in cytomegalovirus infection. On the study more broadly: Researchers turned to recently identified HLA-C-restricted CMV epitopes as well as well-studied HLA-B-restricted ones. Both a matching HLA type and CMV infection were indicated by public TCR beta signatures. Study conclusions and caveats: The ex vivo response was dominated by HLA-C-restricted CMV-specific TCR beta clonotypes. The cumulative frequency of public TCR beta families distinguished individuals who carried CMV together with the relevant HLA.

A single record per CDR3 protein comes from TCRdb applying MiXCR to the reads. The sample holds approximately 910,000 distinct CDR3 sequences, less than 35% seen once. The CDR3 has 15 residues. Germline-derived CDR1 and CDR2 are LGHNA and YNFKEQ. The J segment lost 1 base and the V segment lost 2 bases, leaving 2 bases of the junction unmatched. There are a few counts of this clonotype. No antigen is known for it. The V and J genes are TRBV4-2 and TRBJ2-1; 7 bases are shared with TRBD2. The material sequenced was cultured CD8+ T cells from PBMCs, taken from culture after CMV antigen stimulation. This receptor was obtained from a human donor in good health (CMV status not recorded). Some clones in this sample may be carry-over from other donors' samples. The CDR3 is CASSQSGESYNEQFF. The CDR3 DNA sequence: TGTGCCAGCAGCCAAAGCGGGGAGTCCTACAATGAGCAGTTCTTC.